This TCR beta chain was retrieved from a study of blood T cell repertoires in COVID-19. Study in general: Sources were T cells, B-cell-depleted T cells, or PBMCs; the material itself was cDNA or gDNA.

Recruitment covered roughly 22 US areas and drew participants whose ages spanned about 18 to 95 years. Categorization into cohorts depended on clinical history that participants reported. A COVID-19 case was met by exposed participants within 2 weeks before study entry. TCRdb's copy holds only in-frame clones and misses some; the assay was immunoSEQ multiplex PCR. This table holds roughly 430,000 clones, over 75% found once. Sequenced input: PBMCs or T cells enriched from blood (not recorded which). The TCR comes from a woman between 18 and 29 years old who had been exposed to COVID-19.

The CDR3 sequence is CASSELRGYNEQFF. The CDR3 DNA sequence: TGCGCCAGCAGTGAGCTCAGGGGATACAATGAGCAGTTCTTC. The chain carries TRBV10-1 and TRBJ2-1; a possible D gene is TRBD1 (6 bases). This CDR3 comprises 14 residues. Trimming took off 2 bases at V and 4 bases at J, with 9 bases between the two ends. Germline loops: CDR1 WNHNN, CDR2 SYGVQD (reference sequence).